Sequencing of this T cell receptor (beta chain) was carried out in a study of blood T cells in healthy people across ages. This clonotype was seen only a few times. Alongside a J-beta primer mix, a sample-barcoded 5' primer served in a second PCR lasting 7 to 11 cycles. Each CDR3 protein gets one entry after TCRdb re-called the 5' RACE reads with MiXCR. The table lists roughly 1,100,000 distinct CDR3 sequences, under 30% of them singletons. This CDR3 is built from 15 residues. Germline V gives CDR1 SNHLY, CDR2 FYNNEI. The ends were cut back, 3 bases at V and 5 bases at J, with 16 bases in the middle. These same data were also listed under a study on T cells of mothers and their children. From that second work: All extracted RNA went into cDNA synthesis, approximately 1.5 ug per 15 ul.

Sequencing input: blood. The V and J genes are TRBV2 and TRBJ2-5; D remains unclear. This receptor was taken from a girl aged 2-10 years in good health. The CDR3 region has the DNA TGTGCCAGCAGTGATGTGGCCCGGTCCTTTGAGACCCAGTACTTC. Amino acid sequence: CASSDVARSFETQYF. Full variable domain (remainder filled in from reference TRBV2 and TRBJ2-5): EPEVTQTPSHQVTQMGQEVILRCVPISNHLYFYWYRQILGQKVEFLVSFYNNEISEKSEIFDDQFSVERPDGSNFTLKIRSTKLEDSAMYFCASSDVARSFETQYFGPGTRLLVL.